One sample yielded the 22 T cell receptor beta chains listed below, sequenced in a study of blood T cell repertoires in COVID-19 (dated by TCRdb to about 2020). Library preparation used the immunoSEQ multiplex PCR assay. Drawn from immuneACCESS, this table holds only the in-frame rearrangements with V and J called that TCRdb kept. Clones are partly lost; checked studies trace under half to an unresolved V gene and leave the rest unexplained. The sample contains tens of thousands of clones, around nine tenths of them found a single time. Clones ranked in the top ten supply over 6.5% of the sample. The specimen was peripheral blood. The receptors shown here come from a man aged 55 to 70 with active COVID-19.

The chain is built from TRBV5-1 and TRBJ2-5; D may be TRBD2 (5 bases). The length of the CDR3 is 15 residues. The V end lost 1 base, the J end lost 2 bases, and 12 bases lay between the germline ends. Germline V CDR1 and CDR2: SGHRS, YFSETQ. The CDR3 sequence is CASSLTEGGQETQYF. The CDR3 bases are TGCGCCAGCAGCTTGACTGAAGGCGGGCAAGAGACCCAGTACTTC. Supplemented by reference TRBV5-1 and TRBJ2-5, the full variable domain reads KAGVTQTPRYLIKTRGQQVTLSCSPISGHRSVSWYQQTPGQGLQFLFEYFSETQRNKGNFPGRFSGRQFSNSRSEMNVSTLELGDSALYLCASSLTEGGQETQYFGPGTRLLVL.

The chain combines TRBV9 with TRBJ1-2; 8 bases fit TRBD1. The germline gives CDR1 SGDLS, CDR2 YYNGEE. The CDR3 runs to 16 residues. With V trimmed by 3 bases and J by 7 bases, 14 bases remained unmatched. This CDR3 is CASSGQGRKVSVGYTF. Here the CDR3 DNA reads TGTGCCAGCAGCGGACAGGGGAGGAAAGTGTCGGTTGGCTACACCTTC. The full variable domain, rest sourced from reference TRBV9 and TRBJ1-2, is DSGVTQTPKHLITATGQRVTLRCSPRSGDLSVYWYQQSLDQGLQFLIQYYNGEERAKGNILERFSAQQFPDLHSELNLSSLELGDSALYFCASSGQGRKVSVGYTFGSGTRLTVV.

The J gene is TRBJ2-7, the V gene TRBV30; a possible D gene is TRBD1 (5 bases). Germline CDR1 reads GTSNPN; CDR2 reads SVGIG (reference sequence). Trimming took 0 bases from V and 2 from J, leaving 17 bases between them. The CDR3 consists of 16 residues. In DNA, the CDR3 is TGTGCCTGGAGTGTCCCTGGATGGACACCCGCCTACGAGCAGTACTTC. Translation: CAWSVPGWTPAYEQYF.

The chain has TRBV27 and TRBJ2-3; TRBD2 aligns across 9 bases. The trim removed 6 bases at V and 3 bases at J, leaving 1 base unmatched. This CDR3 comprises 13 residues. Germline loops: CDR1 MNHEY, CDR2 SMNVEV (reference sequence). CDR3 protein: CASRLAGTDTQYF. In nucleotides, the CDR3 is TGTGCCAGCAGGCTAGCGGGGACAGATACGCAGTATTTT.

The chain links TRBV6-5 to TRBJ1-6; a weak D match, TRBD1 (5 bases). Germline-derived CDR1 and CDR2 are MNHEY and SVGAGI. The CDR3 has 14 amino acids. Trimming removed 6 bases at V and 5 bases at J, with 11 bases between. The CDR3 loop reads CASRPWGDNSPLHF. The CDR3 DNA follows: TGTGCCAGCAGGCCGTGGGGGGATAATTCACCCCTCCACTTT.

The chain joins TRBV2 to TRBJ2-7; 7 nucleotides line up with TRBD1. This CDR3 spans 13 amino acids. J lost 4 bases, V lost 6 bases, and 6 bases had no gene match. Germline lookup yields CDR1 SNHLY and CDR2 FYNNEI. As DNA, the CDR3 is TGTGCCAGCAGCGGGGACAGTGGGTACGAGCAGTACTTC. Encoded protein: CASSGDSGYEQYF.

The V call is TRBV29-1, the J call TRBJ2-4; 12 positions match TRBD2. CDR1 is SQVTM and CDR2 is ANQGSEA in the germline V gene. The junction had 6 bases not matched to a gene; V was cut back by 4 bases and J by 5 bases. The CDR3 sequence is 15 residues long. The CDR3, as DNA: TGCAGCGTTGCCCCGACTAGCGGGAGCCAAAACATTCAGTACTTC. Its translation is CSVAPTSGSQNIQYF.

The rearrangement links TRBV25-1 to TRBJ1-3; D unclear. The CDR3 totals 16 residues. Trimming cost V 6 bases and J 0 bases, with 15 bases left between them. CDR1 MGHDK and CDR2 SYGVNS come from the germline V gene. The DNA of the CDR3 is TGTGCCAGCAGCGACCGGTCGGGGAGCTCTGGAAACACCATATATTTT. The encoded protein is CASSDRSGSSGNTIYF.

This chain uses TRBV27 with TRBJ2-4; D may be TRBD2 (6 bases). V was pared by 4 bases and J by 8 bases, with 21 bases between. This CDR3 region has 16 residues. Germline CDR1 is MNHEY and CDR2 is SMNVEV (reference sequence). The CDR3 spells CASSSPGTPPGHIQYF. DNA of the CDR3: TGTGCCAGCAGTTCCCCCGGGACTCCGCCGGGCCACATTCAGTACTTC.

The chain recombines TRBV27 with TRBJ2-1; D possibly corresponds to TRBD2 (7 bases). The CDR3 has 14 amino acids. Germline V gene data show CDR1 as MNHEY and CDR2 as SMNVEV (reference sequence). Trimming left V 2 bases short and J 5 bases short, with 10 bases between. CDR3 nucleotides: TGTGCCAGCAGTTTAGGGGGGGCGAACAATGAGCAGTTCTTC. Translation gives CASSLGGANNEQFF.

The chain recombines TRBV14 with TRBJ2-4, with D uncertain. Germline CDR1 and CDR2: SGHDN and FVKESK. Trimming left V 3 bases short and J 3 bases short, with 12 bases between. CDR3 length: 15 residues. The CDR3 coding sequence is TGTGCCAGCAGCCATCAGGAATTGGGCAAAAACATTCAGTACTTC. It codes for CASSHQELGKNIQYF.

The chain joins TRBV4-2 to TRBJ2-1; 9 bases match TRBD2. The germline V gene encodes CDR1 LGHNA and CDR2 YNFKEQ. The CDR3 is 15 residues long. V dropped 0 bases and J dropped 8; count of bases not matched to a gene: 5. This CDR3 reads CASSQERLAADEQFF. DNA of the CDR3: TGTGCCAGCAGCCAAGAAAGACTAGCGGCGGATGAGCAGTTCTTC.

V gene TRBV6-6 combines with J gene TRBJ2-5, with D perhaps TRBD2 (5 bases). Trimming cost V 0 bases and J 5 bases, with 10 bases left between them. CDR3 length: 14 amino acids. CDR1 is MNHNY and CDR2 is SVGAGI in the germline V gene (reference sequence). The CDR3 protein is CASSYSSGSETQYF. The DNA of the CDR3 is TGTGCCAGCAGTTACTCTTCGGGGTCGGAGACCCAGTACTTC.

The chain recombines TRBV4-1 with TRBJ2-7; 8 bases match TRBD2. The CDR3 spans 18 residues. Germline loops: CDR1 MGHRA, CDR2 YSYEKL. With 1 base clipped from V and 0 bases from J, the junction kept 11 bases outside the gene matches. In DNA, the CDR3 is TGCGCCAGCAGCCAAGTATATTCCCCTAGCGGGTACTCCTACGAGCAGTACTTC. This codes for CASSQVYSPSGYSYEQYF.

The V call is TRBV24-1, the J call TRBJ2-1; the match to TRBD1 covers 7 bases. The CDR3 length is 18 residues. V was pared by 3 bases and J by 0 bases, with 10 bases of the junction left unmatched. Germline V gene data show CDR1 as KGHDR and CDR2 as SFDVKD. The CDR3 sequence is CATSDPFRQGPSYNEQFF. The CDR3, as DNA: TGTGCCACCAGTGATCCCTTCCGACAGGGCCCCTCCTACAATGAGCAGTTCTTC.

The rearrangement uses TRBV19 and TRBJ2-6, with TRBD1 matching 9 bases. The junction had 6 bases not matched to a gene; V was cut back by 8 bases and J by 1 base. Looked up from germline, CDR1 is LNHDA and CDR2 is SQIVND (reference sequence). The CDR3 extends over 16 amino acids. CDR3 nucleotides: TGTGCCAGTGGAACAGGGGGCGCTTCTGGGGCCAACGTCCTGACTTTC. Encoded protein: CASGTGGASGANVLTF.

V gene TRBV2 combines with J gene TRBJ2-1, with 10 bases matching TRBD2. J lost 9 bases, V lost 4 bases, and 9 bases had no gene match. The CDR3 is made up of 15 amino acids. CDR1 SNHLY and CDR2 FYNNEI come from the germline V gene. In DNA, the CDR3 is TGTGCCAGCAGTGGGGGGTCTAGCGGGAGAATTGAGCAGTTCTTC. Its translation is CASSGGSSGRIEQFF.

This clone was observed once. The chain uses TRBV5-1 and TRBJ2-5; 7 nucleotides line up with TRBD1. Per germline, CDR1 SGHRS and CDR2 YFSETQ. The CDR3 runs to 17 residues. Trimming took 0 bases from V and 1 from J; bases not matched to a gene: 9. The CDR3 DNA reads TGCGCCAGCAGCTTGGGGCCCCGACAGGGAATCCAAGAGACCCAGTACTTC. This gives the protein CASSLGPRQGIQETQYF.

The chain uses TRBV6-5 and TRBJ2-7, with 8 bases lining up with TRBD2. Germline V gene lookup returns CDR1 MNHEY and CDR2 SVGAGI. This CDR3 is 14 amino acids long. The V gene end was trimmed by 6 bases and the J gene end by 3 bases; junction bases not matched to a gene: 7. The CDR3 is CASSLGRAGYEQYF. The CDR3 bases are TGTGCCAGCAGCCTCGGGAGGGCCGGCTACGAGCAGTACTTC.

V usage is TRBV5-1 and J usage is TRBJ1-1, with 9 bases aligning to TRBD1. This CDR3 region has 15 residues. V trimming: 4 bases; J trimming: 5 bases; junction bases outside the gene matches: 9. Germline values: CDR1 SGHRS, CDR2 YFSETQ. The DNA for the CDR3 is TGCGCCAGCAGCATTGGACAGGGGCGGGGTACTGAAGCTTTCTTT. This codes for CASSIGQGRGTEAFF. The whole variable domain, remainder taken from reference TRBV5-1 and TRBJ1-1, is KAGVTQTPRYLIKTRGQQVTLSCSPISGHRSVSWYQQTPGQGLQFLFEYFSETQRNKGNFPGRFSGRQFSNSRSEMNVSTLELGDSALYLCASSIGQGRGTEAFFGQGTRLTVV.

The CDR3 nucleotides are TGTGCCAGCAGCTCCTTTGCGGGAGGATTTTCTAATGAGCAGTTCTTC. The encoded protein is CASSSFAGGFSNEQFF. The V gene is TRBV5-4, the J gene TRBJ2-1, with TRBD2 identical over 8 bases. The germline gives CDR1 SGHNT, CDR2 YYREEE (reference sequence). V shed 3 bases and J 7 bases; nucleotides not matched to a gene: 12. This CDR3 is 16 amino acids long.

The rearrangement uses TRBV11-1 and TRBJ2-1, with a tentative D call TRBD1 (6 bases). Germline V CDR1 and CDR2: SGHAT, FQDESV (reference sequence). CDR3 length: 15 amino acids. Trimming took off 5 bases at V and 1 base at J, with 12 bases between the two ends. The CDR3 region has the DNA TGTGCCAGCAGCCCTTGGACAGCTTCCTACAATGAGCAGTTCTTC. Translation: CASSPWTASYNEQFF.